This record concerns one T cell receptor (beta chain) sequence. The sample belongs to a study of blood T cell repertoires in COVID-19. The CDR3 extends over 15 amino acids. V was clipped by 4 bases and J by 5 bases, with 16 bases between them. CDR1 and CDR2 (germline): LNHDA, SQIVND (reference sequence). Source study methods: Quantification of nucleated cells was approximated via reference gene primer amplification. Sequencing was performed with immunoSEQ multiplex PCR; in TCRdb, only in-frame clones are kept and a portion is missing. V, J and clone size are those of that table, while D and trimming were read from the DNA. The sample consists of about 150,000 clones, roughly 82% of them appearing once.

The chain has TRBV19 and TRBJ2-3, with D tentatively TRBD2 (6 bases). The specimen was peripheral blood. The sequence was obtained from a human donor in a cohort sampled during active COVID-19. This CDR3 reads CASSRFVEGKDTQYF. CDR3 sequence (DNA): TGTGCCAGTAGTAGGTTTGTGGAGGGTAAAGATACGCAGTATTTT. Based on the CDR3 plus reference TRBV19 and TRBJ2-3, the full variable domain is DGGITQSPKYLFRKEGQNVTLSCEQNLNHDAMYWYRQDPGQGLRLIYYSQIVNDFQKGDIAEGYSVSREKKESFPLTVTSAQKNPTAFYLCASSRFVEGKDTQYFGPGTRLTVL.